This TCR beta chain appears in the sequencing data of a study of identical twins. CDR3 length equals 17 residues. The germline V and J ends were trimmed by 7 bases and 0 bases, with 19 bases remaining between them. In its sample, this clonotype was seen many times. TCRdb analysed the 5' RACE reads with MiXCR anew, one entry per CDR3 protein. The table has roughly 290,000 distinct CDR3 sequences, roughly 9.8% seen once. The same data also went into a second study, on yellow fever vaccine responses in identical twins.

This chain connects TRBV12-3 or TRBV12-4 to TRBJ2-1; no clear D. The source material was CD8+ T cells sorted from blood. The sequence was collected from a woman younger than 35 in good health. CDR3 region: CASNYAATLSSYNEQFF. The CDR3 DNA reads TGTGCCAGCAATTATGCGGCAACCTTAAGCTCCTACAATGAGCAGTTCTTC.